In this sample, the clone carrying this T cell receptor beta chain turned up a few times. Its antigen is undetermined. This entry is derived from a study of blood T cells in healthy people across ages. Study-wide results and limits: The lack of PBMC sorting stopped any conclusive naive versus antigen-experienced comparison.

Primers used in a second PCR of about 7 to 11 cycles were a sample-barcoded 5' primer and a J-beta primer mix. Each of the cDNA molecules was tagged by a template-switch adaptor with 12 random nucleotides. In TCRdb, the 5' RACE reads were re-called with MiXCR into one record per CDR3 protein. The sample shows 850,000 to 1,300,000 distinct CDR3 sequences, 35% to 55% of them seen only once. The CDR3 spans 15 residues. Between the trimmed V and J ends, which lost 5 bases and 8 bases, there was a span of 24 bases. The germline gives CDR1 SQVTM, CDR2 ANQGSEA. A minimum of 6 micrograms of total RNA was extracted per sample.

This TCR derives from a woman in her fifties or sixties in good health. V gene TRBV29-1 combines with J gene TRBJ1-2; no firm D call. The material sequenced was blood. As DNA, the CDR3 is TGCAGCGTTTGGGTAGTGACACGAACTTTTACAGGCTACACCTTC. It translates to CSVWVVTRTFTGYTF.